This TCR beta chain came from a study of HIV-infected children after antiretroviral therapy interruption. Across the study: Interruption-arm samples span weeks 0, 12, interruption end (24 or 48), and about 3 years post-study.

CDR1 ENHRY and CDR2 SYGVKD come from the germline V gene. This CDR3 has 13 amino acids. Trimming took off 9 bases at V and 0 bases at J, with 9 bases between the two ends. Unique molecular identifiers were included in an RNA-based 3' RACE TCR library. One entry per CDR3 protein results from TCRdb running MiXCR on the 3' RACE reads. The sample lists about 40,000 distinct CDR3 sequences, 5% to 8% occurring once. Treatment reported: PENTA 11 planned treatment interruption arm or continuous ART arm. Only samples with at least 5 million viable PBMCs qualified. Naive CD4+ CD45RA+ CD45RO- T cells were FACS-sorted from thawed PBMCs. This clonotype was counted at least ten times.

The sample in question was CD45RA+ CD4+ T cells from PBMCs, pooled from several time points, obtained from a donor given antiretroviral therapy, either interrupted or continuous. Subset indicated: naive CD4+ CD45RA+ CD45RO- T cells. This clonotype originated in a pool of human donors with HIV. J is TRBJ1-5 and V is TRBV10-3, with D uncertain. The CDR3 DNA is TGTGCCATAAGCCAGTCTAGCAATCAGCCCCAGCATTTT. As protein: CAISQSSNQPQHF.